These 20 T cell receptor beta chains were all obtained from the same sample, sequenced in a study of CD8+ T cells in alopecia areata. Specified treatment: oral pan-JAK inhibitor, 5-10 mg twice daily. TCR sequencing used cDNA made by reverse transcription of extracted RNA. This table comes from immunoSEQ multiplex PCR, and its TCRdb copy is limited to in-frame clones, with some not included. In the table there are about 190,000 clones, about 60% of which are singletons. Here the sequenced sample was CD4+ T cells sorted from blood, taken at week 4, from a patient treated with tofacitinib. These receptors were taken from a human donor with alopecia areata.

The chain has TRBV29-1 and TRBJ1-2, with D possibly TRBD1 on 5 matching bases. The germline V gene has CDR1 SQVTM and CDR2 ANQGSEA. The CDR3 spans 15 residues. The ends were cut back, 4 bases at V and 5 bases at J, with 20 bases in the middle. CDR3 amino acids: CSVGPSPGTGYGYTF. The DNA of the CDR3 is TGCAGCGTTGGCCCCTCCCCAGGGACTGGTTATGGCTACACCTTC.

This clone was detected only a few times. The chain uses TRBV30 and TRBJ1-5; 7 bases map to TRBD1. The CDR3 has 13 residues. Germline values: CDR1 GTSNPN, CDR2 SVGIG (reference sequence). After removal of 5 bases from V and 11 bases from J, the junction contained 12 bases not matched to a gene. The CDR3 DNA reads TGTGCCTGGGGAAGGACAGGAGAAAGTACCCAGCATTTT. It codes for CAWGRTGESTQHF.

This chain links TRBV11-2 with TRBJ2-5; 9 bases agree with TRBD2. The trim removed 6 bases at V and 4 bases at J, leaving 12 bases unmatched. Germline V gene lookup returns CDR1 SGHAT and CDR2 FQNNGV. The CDR3 spans 16 residues. The CDR3 loop is CASSPRGSGSGETQYF. In DNA form, the CDR3 reads TGTGCCAGCAGTCCCCGGGGTAGCGGGAGTGGAGAGACCCAGTACTTC.

This rearrangement joins TRBV18 to TRBJ2-7; D is unclear. CDR3 length equals 13 residues. The V gene lost 3 bases and the J gene lost 4 bases, with 10 bases spanning the gap. Germline V lookup: CDR1 KGHSH, CDR2 LQKENI. The CDR3 sequence is CASSPYDGYEQYF. In nucleotides, the CDR3 is TGTGCCAGCTCACCCTATGATGGGTACGAGCAGTACTTC.

The CDR3 is CASSLMGLAVTDTQYF. CDR3 DNA sequence: TGTGCCAGCAGCTTAATGGGGCTAGCGGTCACAGATACGCAGTATTTT. V is TRBV7-2 and J is TRBJ2-3, with 7 bases that match TRBD2. The CDR3 has 16 amino acids. The ends lost 2 bases at V and 2 bases at J; junction bases unmatched: 7. CDR1 and CDR2 from the germline V gene are SGHTA and FQGNSA. The complete variable domain, with remaining parts taken from reference TRBV7-2 and TRBJ2-3, reads GAGVSQSPSNKVTEKGKDVELRCDPISGHTALYWYRQSLGQGLEFLIYFQGNSAPDKSGLPSDRFSAERTGGSVSTLTIQRTQQEDSAVYLCASSLMGLAVTDTQYFGPGTRLTVL.

This clone was seen a handful of times. The chain recombines TRBV5-1 with TRBJ2-5, with no clear D. The ends were cut back, 4 bases at V and 0 bases at J, with 4 bases in the middle. The CDR3 runs 12 residues. Germline V gives CDR1 SGHRS, CDR2 YFSETQ. CDR3 residues: CASSLYQETQYF. Here the CDR3 DNA reads TGCGCCAGCAGCCTGTACCAAGAGACCCAGTACTTC.

V is TRBV21-1 and J is TRBJ2-4; TRBD2 was called by the table and not checked on the DNA. TRBV21-1 is a documented pseudogene. The CDR3 spans 17 residues. Here the CDR3 DNA reads TGTGCCAGCAGCAAAGGGGGAGGGGACGCGGCCAAAAACATTCAGTACTTC. The encoded protein is CASSKGGGDAAKNIQYF.

This clone was detected a few times. Here the CDR3 reads CASSPGGVETQYF. CDR3 DNA sequence: TGTGCCAGCAGCCCCGGCGGAGTTGAGACCCAGTACTTC. The chain has TRBV27 and TRBJ2-5, with D hard to call. V was shortened by 6 bases and J by 5 bases, with 13 bases between the two germline ends. Germline V gene sequence: CDR1 MNHEY, CDR2 SMNVEV (reference sequence). The CDR3 sequence is 13 residues long.

This chain links TRBV7-2 with TRBJ1-2; TRBD1 might be the D (6 bases). CDR3 size: 15 residues. Germline CDR1 and CDR2: SGHTA and FQGNSA. The ends were cut back, 0 bases at V and 3 bases at J, with 11 bases in the middle. Here the CDR3 reads CASSLAHRVDYGYTF. The CDR3 DNA reads TGTGCCAGCAGCTTAGCCCACAGGGTGGACTATGGCTACACCTTC.

Only one count was recorded for this clone. V usage is TRBV6-5 and J usage is TRBJ2-7; D is perhaps TRBD2 (5 bases). The CDR3 loop spans 15 amino acids. The germline gives CDR1 MNHEY, CDR2 SVGAGI. The V end lost 0 bases, the J end lost 2 bases, and 11 bases lay between the germline ends. The CDR3 here is CASSYSMGDPYEQYF. Here the CDR3 DNA reads TGTGCCAGCAGTTACTCGATGGGAGACCCCTACGAGCAGTACTTC.

This chain connects TRBV14 to TRBJ2-5; D is possibly TRBD1 (6 bases). The V and J ends lost 4 bases and 5 bases respectively, with 11 bases between them. The germline CDR1 and CDR2 sequences are SGHDN and FVKESK. The CDR3 is 13 amino acids. The CDR3 is CASSPPGEETQYF. Written as DNA, the CDR3 is TGTGCCAGCAGCCCCCCAGGGGAGGAGACCCAGTACTTC.

The DNA of the CDR3 is TGTGCCAGCAGCCGGGACCAGAACACCGGGGAGCTGTTTTTT. Its translation is CASSRDQNTGELFF. The genes are TRBV14 and TRBJ2-2, with D perhaps TRBD1 or TRBD2 (5 bases each). The CDR3 spans 14 residues. The germline CDR1 and CDR2 sequences are SGHDN and FVKESK. V shed 4 bases and J shed 1 base, with 7 bases lying between them.

Details on this clone: This sample also contains other DNA sequences that code for the same CDR3. The gene calls are TRBV29-1 and TRBJ1-1; D gene unclear. V lost 4 bases, J lost 1 base, and 7 bases lay in between. The germline gives CDR1 SQVTM, CDR2 ANQGSEA. This CDR3 contains 12 residues. CDR3 in amino acids: CSVGRANTEAFF. The DNA of the CDR3 is TGCAGCGTTGGAAGAGCGAACACTGAAGCTTTCTTT. Filled out from reference TRBV29-1 and TRBJ1-1, the complete variable domain reads SAVISQKPSRDICQRGTSLTIQCQVDSQVTMMFWYRQQPGQSLTLIATANQGSEATYESGFVIDKFPISRPNLTFSTLTVSNMSPEDSSIYLCSVGRANTEAFFGQGTRLTVV.

J is TRBJ2-1 and V is TRBV6-1, with a tentative D call TRBD1 (5 bases). Germline V gene lookup returns CDR1 MNHNS and CDR2 SASEGT. The germline V and J ends were trimmed by 5 bases and 10 bases, with 18 bases remaining between them. The CDR3 runs to 14 residues. CDR3 protein: CASSPLKQAPEQFF. For the CDR3, the DNA is TGTGCCAGCAGTCCACTAAAACAGGCTCCGGAGCAGTTCTTC.

This chain connects TRBV7-2 to TRBJ2-3; 8 nucleotides agree with TRBD2. The CDR3 has 14 amino acids. Losses at the gene ends were 3 bases for V and 4 bases for J; bases not matched to a gene: 3. The V gene's germline CDR1 is SGHTA and CDR2 FQGNSA. CDR3 sequence reads: CASSFKRESDTQYF. The CDR3 DNA is TGTGCCAGCAGCTTCAAGCGGGAGTCAGATACGCAGTATTTT.

The chain joins TRBV30 to TRBJ2-7; unclear D gene. The CDR3 consists of 11 residues. Germline CDR1 GTSNPN, CDR2 SVGIG (reference sequence). The V gene lost 3 bases and the J gene lost 5 bases, with 8 bases spanning the gap. This chain's CDR3 is CAWSLLNEQYF. The CDR3 nucleotides read TGTGCCTGGAGCCTACTAAACGAGCAGTACTTC.

The chain employs TRBV30 and TRBJ1-5, with D possibly being TRBD1 (6 bases). Germline-derived CDR1 and CDR2 are GTSNPN and SVGIG (reference sequence). The ends were cut back, 4 bases at V and 5 bases at J, with 12 bases in the middle. The length of the CDR3 is 13 residues. The CDR3 spells CAWNSGEDQPQHF. The CDR3 DNA sequence: TGTGCCTGGAATTCAGGGGAGGATCAGCCCCAGCATTTT.

The gene calls are TRBV29-1 and TRBJ2-3, with no clear D. V dropped 7 bases and J dropped 6 bases, with 8 bases sitting between them. Germline-derived CDR1 and CDR2 are SQVTM and ANQGSEA. The CDR3 runs to 10 residues. The CDR3 region has the DNA TGCAGCGCCGGTCGGGATACGCAGTATTTT. It codes for CSAGRDTQYF.

The chain carries TRBV11-2 and TRBJ1-1, with D possibly being TRBD1 (5 bases). From germline, CDR1 is SGHAT and CDR2 FQNNGV. The CDR3 contains 13 residues. V gave up 3 bases and J gave up 1 base, with 6 bases separating them. The CDR3 region has the DNA TGTGCCAGCAGCTTGACAGAGAACACTGAAGCTTTCTTT. Protein sequence: CASSLTENTEAFF.

The chain carries TRBV29-1 and TRBJ2-2, with D maybe TRBD2 (6 bases). The CDR3 loop spans 14 amino acids. V shed 4 bases and J shed 3 bases, with 12 bases lying between them. The germline gives CDR1 SQVTM, CDR2 ANQGSEA. The CDR3 nucleotides are TGCAGCGTTGCCTCCGGGAGCTACACCGGGGAGCTGTTTTTT. Protein product: CSVASGSYTGELFF.